Described below is a single T cell receptor beta chain sequence and its context. Its antigen remains unidentified. V dropped 3 bases and J dropped 8 bases, with 10 bases sitting between them. CDR1 is SGHVS and CDR2 is FQNEAQ in the germline V gene. This CDR3 is built from 13 residues. These data originate in a study of lymphopenia after photon versus proton radiotherapy. Clones were read by immunoSEQ multiplex PCR, and TCRdb kept only the in-frame ones, dropping some. The data contain tens of thousands of clones, less than 85% of them singletons. Study-wide findings and caveats: Larger post-nadir TCR diversity loss correlated inversely with survival in deceased patients. Post-nadir diversity loss with photons came from oligoclonal expansion, particularly CD8+ Temra cells. Photon-treated patients lost naive T cells and TCR diversity; proton-treated stayed stable.

The chain recombines TRBV7-8 with TRBJ1-4; D gene ambiguous. The sequence was collected from a man between 60 and 75 years old with pancreatic cancer. Sequencing used peripheral blood, obtained from a patient treated with photon-based radiotherapy. Here the CDR3 reads CASSFRLPEKLFF. CDR3 DNA: TGTGCCAGCAGCTTCCGGTTGCCCGAAAAACTGTTTTTT.